This T cell receptor (beta chain) came from a study of blood T cells in healthy people across ages. CDR3 length: 13 amino acids. V was trimmed by 1 base and J by 7 bases, leaving 10 bases between them. The germline CDR1 and CDR2 sequences are DFQATT and SNEGSKA (reference sequence). Peripheral blood samples of roughly 10 milliliters were drawn from each donor. A second PCR of about 6 to 11 cycles used a sample-barcoded 5' primer and a J-beta primer mix. TCRdb recomputed calls from the 5' RACE reads with MiXCR, one row per CDR3 protein. The data contain fewer than 2,000,000 distinct CDR3 sequences, about 31% of them singletons.

The TCR sequence derives from a woman in her thirties in good health. The sample consisted of blood. The V call is TRBV20-1, the J call TRBJ2-2; no firm D call. Here the CDR3 reads CSARVRADGELFF. The CDR3 DNA follows: TGCAGTGCTAGAGTTAGGGCGGACGGGGAGCTGTTTTTT.